The present TCR beta chain was sequenced within a study of blood T cell repertoires in COVID-19. Study-level background: COVID-19 samples from acute and convalescent phases originated in the United States, Italy and Spain.

The age range of participants was 18 to 89 years, with residence in under 30 US areas. Participant-given clinical history determined each cohort assignment. Methods used by the authors: Quantification of nucleated cells was approximated via reference gene primer amplification. Assay used: immunoSEQ multiplex PCR; TCRdb lists only in-frame clones, some missing. For V, J and clone size, that table is used; D and trimming come from the DNA. Of 150,000 to 200,000 clones detected, roughly 84% appear once; the ten largest clones hold 3.2%. Deletions cut 2 bases from V and 6 bases from J, with 13 bases between. In germline, CDR1 is MNHEY, CDR2 SVGEGT. The CDR3 runs 14 residues.

Specimen: PBMCs or T cells enriched from blood (not recorded which). The TCR was taken from a woman aged 25-40 years who had been exposed to COVID-19. The rearrangement uses TRBV6-2 or TRBV6-3 and TRBJ1-2; D may be TRBD1 (6 bases). The CDR3: CASSYDSDSNGYTF. The DNA of the CDR3 is TGTGCCAGCAGTTACGATTCGGACAGTAATGGCTACACCTTC.